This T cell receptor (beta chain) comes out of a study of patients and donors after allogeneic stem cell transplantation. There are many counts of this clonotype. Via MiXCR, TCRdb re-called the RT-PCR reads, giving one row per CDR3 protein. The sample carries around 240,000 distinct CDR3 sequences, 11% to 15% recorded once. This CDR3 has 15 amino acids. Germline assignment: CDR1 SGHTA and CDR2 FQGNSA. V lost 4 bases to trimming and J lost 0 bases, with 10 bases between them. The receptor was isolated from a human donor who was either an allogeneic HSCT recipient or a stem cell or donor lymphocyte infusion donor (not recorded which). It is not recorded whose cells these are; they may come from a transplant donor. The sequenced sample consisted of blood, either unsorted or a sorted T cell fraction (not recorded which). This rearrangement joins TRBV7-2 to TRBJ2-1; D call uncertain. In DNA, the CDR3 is TGTGCCAGCAGCTCATGGGAACTCTCCTACAATGAGCAGTTCTTC. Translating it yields CASSSWELSYNEQFF.